The 29 T cell receptor beta chains below come from one sample, sequenced in a study of control samples from healthy donors and cancer patients. Some clones are missing from TCRdb's copy, which holds only in-frame ones; the method was immunoSEQ multiplex PCR. The sample shows about 150,000 clones, roughly 93% of them seen only once. Sample: blood. These TCRs come from a man aged 50 to 60 in good health.

The chain joins TRBV5-4 to TRBJ1-1, with a tentative D call TRBD1 (5 bases). V lost 4 bases to trimming and J lost 5 bases, with 15 bases between them. Germline CDR1 is SGHNT and CDR2 is YYREEE (reference sequence). The CDR3 runs to 14 residues. Here the CDR3 DNA reads TGTGCCAGCAGCCCCCTCTCCAGGGAAACTGAAGCTTTCTTT. It is translated as CASSPLSRETEAFF.

This chain links TRBV18 with TRBJ2-1, with 15 bases lining up with TRBD2. Trimming took 2 bases from V and 2 from J; bases not matched to a gene: 7. The germline gives CDR1 KGHSH, CDR2 LQKENI. The CDR3 extends over 19 amino acids. The CDR3 DNA reads TGTGCCAGCTCACCAGGAACGGGACTAGCGGGAGGCACCTACAATGAGCAGTTCTTC. Translated, it gives CASSPGTGLAGGTYNEQFF.

The J gene is TRBJ1-6, the V gene TRBV11-2; D may be TRBD1 (5 bases). Germline-derived CDR1 and CDR2 are SGHAT and FQNNGV. The ends were cut back, 9 bases at V and 6 bases at J, with 18 bases in the middle. CDR3 length: 15 amino acids. CDR3 sequence (DNA): TGTGCCAGTAGGCCTGGGGGAATCACTAATTCACCCCTCCACTTT. Its translation is CASRPGGITNSPLHF.

V and J are TRBV5-1 and TRBJ2-7; tentatively, D is TRBD1 or TRBD2 (5 bases each). The CDR3 length is 16 residues. The V gene lost 3 bases and the J gene lost 0 bases, with 16 bases spanning the gap. The germline gives CDR1 SGHRS, CDR2 YFSETQ. DNA for the CDR3: TGCGCCAGCAGCTGGGGGTGGCGTCTGGGCTCCTACGAGCAGTACTTC. Protein sequence: CASSWGWRLGSYEQYF.

Note on this clone: An end of the junction differs from the germline gene, which may be a read error. The rearrangement links TRBV28 to TRBJ1-4, with D uncertain. CDR3 length: 14 amino acids. CDR1 and CDR2 (germline): MDHEN, SYDVKM. The CDR3 DNA follows: TGTGCCAGCAGGCGGACGGCCCCTAACGAAAAACTGTTTTTT. This encodes CASRRTAPNEKLFF.

J is TRBJ2-1 and V is TRBV11-2, with 8 bases lining up with TRBD2. Germline assignment: CDR1 SGHAT and CDR2 FQNNGV. V lost 0 bases to trimming and J lost 12 bases; unmatched junction nucleotides: 10. The CDR3 totals 15 residues. The CDR3 coding sequence is TGTGCCAGCAGCTTAGATCCCGGACTAGCCCTTGGGCAGTTCTTC. Protein: CASSLDPGLALGQFF.

V gene TRBV9 combines with J gene TRBJ2-1; 7 bases agree with TRBD2. J lost 7 bases, V lost 0 bases, and 4 bases had no gene match. Germline V CDR1 and CDR2: SGDLS, YYNGEE. This CDR3 is 14 amino acids long. The CDR3 protein is CASSVELAANEQFF. The CDR3 DNA reads TGTGCCAGCAGCGTAGAGCTAGCGGCTAATGAGCAGTTCTTC.

V and J are TRBV6-6 and TRBJ2-3, with 7 bases matching TRBD2. Germline V CDR1 and CDR2: MNHNY, SVGAGI (reference sequence). This CDR3 comprises 14 residues. Trimming cost V 5 bases and J 4 bases; bases outside gene matches: 6. CDR3 region: CASSARTSADTQYF. The CDR3 region has the DNA TGTGCCAGCAGTGCCCGTACTAGCGCAGATACGCAGTATTTT.

This clone was observed a single time. The CDR3: CASSLQGTSGNTIYF. Written as DNA, the CDR3 is TGTGCCAGCAGCTTACAGGGCACGTCTGGAAACACCATATATTTT. The chain joins TRBV7-9 to TRBJ1-3; D is perhaps TRBD1 (5 bases). This CDR3 is built from 15 residues. Germline V CDR1 and CDR2: SEHNR, FQNEAQ (reference sequence). The V gene lost 2 bases and the J gene lost 1 base, with 9 bases spanning the gap.

The gene calls are TRBV28 and TRBJ1-6; D may be TRBD1 (5 bases). The length of the CDR3 is 15 residues. Trimming removed 6 bases from V and 6 bases from J, with 15 bases in between. Germline V gene sequence: CDR1 MDHEN, CDR2 SYDVKM. This CDR3 is CASSPQGVGNSPLHF. In nucleotides, the CDR3 is TGTGCCAGCAGCCCCCAAGGGGTTGGTAATTCACCCCTCCACTTT.

V is TRBV6-5 and J is TRBJ2-4, with 13 bases lining up with TRBD2. The ends lost 5 bases at V and 16 bases at J; junction bases unmatched: 11. The V gene's germline CDR1 is MNHEY and CDR2 SVGAGI. CDR3 length equals 14 residues. CDR3 sequence: CASSLGTSGVFEYF. The CDR3 bases are TGTGCCAGCAGTCTAGGGACTAGCGGGGTCTTTGAATACTTC.

The CDR3: CASGLGVGGQPQHF. Written as DNA, the CDR3 is TGTGCCAGCGGACTAGGGGTCGGGGGACAGCCCCAGCATTTT. V is TRBV27 and J is TRBJ1-5; a possible D gene is TRBD1 (5 bases). CDR1 MNHEY and CDR2 SMNVEV come from the germline V gene (reference sequence). The CDR3 contains 14 residues. Trimming pared 8 bases from V and 7 bases from J, leaving 18 bases between.

The chain links TRBV7-9 to TRBJ1-2; D not resolved. This CDR3 is built from 16 residues. V was trimmed by 2 bases and J by 1 base, leaving 14 bases between them. Germline lookup yields CDR1 SEHNR and CDR2 FQNEAQ (reference sequence). CDR3 amino acids: CASSLSSGVGNYGYTF. CDR3 DNA: TGTGCCAGCAGCTTATCATCGGGCGTGGGTAACTATGGCTACACCTTC.

The chain joins TRBV9 to TRBJ2-7; 9 positions agree with TRBD2. V shed 4 bases and J 6 bases; nucleotides not matched to a gene: 8. The CDR3 is made up of 14 amino acids. The V gene's germline CDR1 is SGDLS and CDR2 YYNGEE. CDR3 amino acids: CASSMGLAGSEQYF. In nucleotides, the CDR3 is TGTGCCAGCAGCATGGGACTAGCAGGAAGCGAGCAGTACTTC.

CDR3 amino acids: CASPGSEGQETQYF. For the CDR3, the DNA is TGTGCCAGCCCGGGGAGCGAGGGACAAGAGACCCAGTACTTC. The chain joins TRBV2 to TRBJ2-5, with D perhaps matching TRBD2 (5 bases). The length of the CDR3 is 14 residues. V lost 8 bases and J lost 2, with 15 bases in between. CDR1 SNHLY and CDR2 FYNNEI come from the germline V gene. Variable domain in full (rest from reference TRBV2 and TRBJ2-5): EPEVTQTPSHQVTQMGQEVILRCVPISNHLYFYWYRQILGQKVEFLVSFYNNEISEKSEIFDDQFSVERPDGSNFTLKIRSTKLEDSAMYFCASPGSEGQETQYFGPGTRLLVL.

The chain links TRBV3-1 (or the pseudogene TRBV3-2) to TRBJ2-7, with 9 bases aligning to TRBD2. The CDR3 sequence is 15 residues long. Per the germline V gene, CDR1 is LGHDT and CDR2 is YNNKEL (reference sequence). V was clipped by 3 bases and J by 0 bases; unmatched bases: 3. The CDR3 bases are TGTGCCAGCAGCCACGCTAGCGGGATCTCCTACGAGCAGTACTTC. This translates into CASSHASGISYEQYF.

The chain links TRBV7-2 to TRBJ2-7; D is unclear. V was pared by 0 bases and J by 12 bases, with 15 bases between. This CDR3 has 13 residues. The germline V gene encodes CDR1 SGHTA and CDR2 FQGNSA. This CDR3 reads CASSLAWASDPYF. The CDR3 nucleotides are TGTGCCAGCAGCTTAGCTTGGGCCTCCGATCCGTACTTC. The entire variable domain, with the rest obtained from reference TRBV7-2 and TRBJ2-7, is as follows: GAGVSQSPSNKVTEKGKDVELRCDPISGHTALYWYRQSLGQGLEFLIYFQGNSAPDKSGLPSDRFSAERTGGSVSTLTIQRTQQEDSAVYLCASSLAWASDPYFGPGTRLTVT.

The chain uses TRBV12-2 and TRBJ1-5. TRBV12-2 constitutes a pseudogene. The CDR3 runs 16 residues. The CDR3 loop reads CASRARTLPSNQPQHF. CDR3 sequence (DNA): TGTGCAAGTCGCGCCCGGACTCTTCCGAGCAATCAGCCCCAGCATTTT.

The count of this clone is one. The V and J genes are TRBV5-1 and TRBJ2-5; 9 bases align to TRBD1. The V segment lost 4 bases and the J segment 4 bases; nucleotides outside the gene matches: 8. The germline V gene encodes CDR1 SGHRS and CDR2 YFSETQ. This CDR3 contains 15 residues. In DNA, the CDR3 is TGCGCCAGCAGCAGCCAGGGACAGGGAGGAGAGACCCAGTACTTC. It codes for CASSSQGQGGETQYF.

V usage is TRBV9 and J usage is TRBJ2-1, with 7 bases that match TRBD2. V gave up 0 bases and J gave up 0 bases; unmatched junction bases: 6. The CDR3 extends over 17 amino acids. Looked up from germline, CDR1 is SGDLS and CDR2 is YYNGEE. Written as DNA, the CDR3 is TGTGCCAGCAGCGTAGTCACTAGCGCGTACTCCTACAATGAGCAGTTCTTC. Its translation: CASSVVTSAYSYNEQFF.

V is TRBV7-6 and J is TRBJ2-5; D is possibly TRBD1 (5 bases). Germline CDR1 and CDR2: SGHVS and FNYEAQ. V shed 5 bases and J shed 1 base, with 5 bases lying between them. CDR3 size: 12 residues. The CDR3 loop is CASSRGQETQYF. The CDR3 DNA reads TGTGCCAGCAGCAGGGGCCAAGAGACCCAGTACTTC.

For this clone: Other DNA sequences in this specimen translate into the identical CDR3. The chain joins TRBV9 to TRBJ2-7; 9 nucleotides match TRBD2. This CDR3 spans 14 amino acids. The germline gives CDR1 SGDLS, CDR2 YYNGEE. With 2 bases clipped from V and 4 bases from J, the junction kept 4 bases outside the gene matches. In DNA form, the CDR3 reads TGTGCCAGCAGCGTCAGTAGCGGGAGTTACGAGCAGTACTTC. It codes for CASSVSSGSYEQYF.

V usage is TRBV3-1 (or the pseudogene TRBV3-2) and J usage is TRBJ2-6, with D possibly TRBD1 on 6 matching bases. This CDR3 contains 16 residues. CDR1 and CDR2 (germline): LGHDT, YNNKEL (reference sequence). Trimming took off 5 bases at V and 0 bases at J, with 11 bases between the two ends. Here the CDR3 reads CASSSRGGSGANVLTF. Here the CDR3 DNA reads TGTGCCAGCAGCTCAAGAGGGGGCTCTGGGGCCAACGTCCTGACTTTC.

V and J are TRBV20-1 and TRBJ1-1; a possible D gene is TRBD1 (5 bases). The germline gives CDR1 DFQATT, CDR2 SNEGSKA (reference sequence). This CDR3 has 11 residues. Trimming removed 0 bases at V and 11 bases at J, with 10 bases between. CDR3 coding DNA: TGCAGTGCTAGAGATCTCGAGGGGGCTTTCTTT. It encodes CSARDLEGAFF.

The chain links TRBV12-3 or TRBV12-4 to TRBJ2-1; D possibly corresponds to TRBD2 (6 bases). Trimming removed 5 bases at V and 6 bases at J, with 8 bases between. The length of the CDR3 is 12 residues. Here the CDR3 reads CASSRDFNEQFF. The CDR3 bases are TGTGCCAGCAGTCGGGACTTCAATGAGCAGTTCTTC.

The V gene is TRBV10-3, the J gene TRBJ1-2; TRBD1 matches 9 bases. The CDR3 covers 13 residues. The trim removed 8 bases at V and 4 bases at J, leaving 5 bases unmatched. Germline CDR1 and CDR2: ENHRY and SYGVKD. CDR3 loop: CAISDRGGYGYTF. The CDR3 nucleotides read TGTGCCATCTCGGACAGGGGAGGCTATGGCTACACCTTC.

The chain couples TRBV30 to TRBJ2-5; D is unclear. Trimming shortened V by 5 bases and J by 5 bases, and 9 bases separated the two germline ends. Germline-derived CDR1 and CDR2 are GTSNPN and SVGIG (reference sequence). The CDR3 loop spans 11 amino acids. The CDR3 DNA reads TGTGCCTGGGGGTCTCGGGAGACCCAGTACTTC. Translating gives CAWGSRETQYF.

The gene calls are TRBV2 and TRBJ2-1, with TRBD2 matching 13 bases. The germline V gene has CDR1 SNHLY and CDR2 FYNNEI. With V trimmed by 7 bases and J by 0 bases, 6 bases remained unmatched. The CDR3 consists of 17 residues. The CDR3 region is CASKPGLAGSSYNEQFF. CDR3 sequence (DNA): TGTGCCAGCAAGCCGGGACTAGCGGGGAGCTCCTACAATGAGCAGTTCTTC. Using reference TRBV2 and TRBJ2-1 for the parts outside the CDR3, the full variable domain is EPEVTQTPSHQVTQMGQEVILRCVPISNHLYFYWYRQILGQKVEFLVSFYNNEISEKSEIFDDQFSVERPDGSNFTLKIRSTKLEDSAMYFCASKPGLAGSSYNEQFFGPGTRLTVL.

The rearrangement uses TRBV24-1 and TRBJ2-3; D is possibly TRBD1 or TRBD2 (5 bases each). The ends were cut back, 0 bases at V and 0 bases at J, with 27 bases in the middle. The CDR3 runs to 22 residues. Per the germline V gene, CDR1 is KGHDR and CDR2 is SFDVKD. CDR3 coding DNA: TGTGCCACCAGTGATTTGCGCACAGCGCCGACAACGGGACCAACTAGCACAGATACGCAGTATTTT. Translating gives CATSDLRTAPTTGPTSTDTQYF.